The 21 T cell receptor beta chains presented below share a single source sample, sequenced in a study of T cell repertoires in cytomegalovirus infection. TCRdb re-called the reads through MiXCR, storing one row per CDR3 protein. The table includes around 800,000 distinct CDR3 sequences, around a third detected once. Antigen specificity for these receptors is unknown. The sample here was cultured CD8+ T cells from PBMCs, taken from culture after CMV antigen stimulation. These receptors came from a human donor in good health (CMV status not recorded). Some clones in this sample may be carry-over from other donors' samples.

Only a few counts were recorded for this clonotype. The gene calls are TRBV7-6 and TRBJ2-4; possible D gene TRBD2, 5 bases. Germline CDR1 SGHVS, CDR2 FNYEAQ. V shed 4 bases and J shed 0 bases, with 16 bases lying between them. The CDR3 is made up of 17 amino acids. CDR3 region: CASSSLLSGSAKNIQYF. The CDR3 DNA reads as TGTGCCAGCAGCTCCCTCCTATCGGGATCAGCCAAAAACATTCAGTACTTC.

This clonotype was observed a few times. This sequence joins TRBV12-3 or TRBV12-4 and TRBJ1-2; no firm D call. This CDR3 has 13 amino acids. The V end was cut by 9 bases, the J end by 2 bases, with 13 bases between. This CDR3 reads CASHPGSNYGYTF. The CDR3 bases are TGTGCCAGTCACCCGGGGTCCAACTATGGCTACACCTTC.

This clonotype was picked up a small number of times. The chain is built from TRBV29-1 and TRBJ1-4; D is undetermined. Trimming removed 6 bases at V and 8 bases at J, with 19 bases between. Germline V gives CDR1 SQVTM, CDR2 ANQGSEA. The CDR3 length is 14 residues. CDR3 region: CSVQPENVIEKLFF. The CDR3 bases are TGCAGCGTCCAGCCAGAAAATGTTATAGAAAAACTGTTTTTT.

Note on this clonotype: With a much larger clone just one base away, this may be a read error. The CDR3 here is CASSFPTTAQLHTDTQYF. CDR3 DNA: TGTGCCAGCAGTTTTCCAACGACAGCGCAACTACACACAGATACGCAGTATTTT. The rearrangement links TRBV12-3 or TRBV12-4 to TRBJ2-3; possibly TRBD1 for D (5 bases). The CDR3 has 18 residues. The ends were cut back, 3 bases at V and 2 bases at J, with 21 bases in the middle.

The chain has TRBV20-1 and TRBJ2-7; D is unclear. Deletions cut 3 bases from V and 0 bases from J, with 12 bases between. Germline CDR1 and CDR2: DFQATT and SNEGSKA (reference sequence). The CDR3 contains 14 residues. The CDR3 protein is CSASPARPSYEQYV. The CDR3 DNA is TGCAGTGCTAGCCCGGCCAGACCCTCCTACGAGCAGTACGTC.

In DNA form, the CDR3 reads TGTGCCAGCAGGCCGGGACTAGGGTTTGACACGCAGTATTTT. Its translation is CASRPGLGFDTQYF. The chain combines TRBV27 with TRBJ2-3; 8 nucleotides line up with TRBD2. CDR1 and CDR2 from the germline V gene are MNHEY and SMNVEV (reference sequence). The CDR3 extends over 14 amino acids. With 6 bases clipped from V and 9 bases from J, the junction kept 11 bases outside the gene matches.

This clonotype has only one observation. This is likely a read error, given that the CDR3 carries no conserved phenylalanine or tryptophan at its end. It is unclear where the CDR3 begins or ends on the DNA, so no DNA is shown, and the CDR3 is as TCRdb lists it. This chain connects TRBV6-1 to TRBJ2-2; the table's D call TRBD1 went unverified against the DNA. Germline lookup yields CDR1 MNHNS and CDR2 SASEGT. Including both end residues, the CDR3 is 15 amino acids long. The CDR3 is CASTSGQLNTGEQFS.

The V gene is TRBV20-1, the J gene TRBJ2-1; D is possibly TRBD1 (5 bases). With 4 bases removed from V and 2 bases from J, the gap between germline ends came to 9 bases. The CDR3 sequence is 13 residues long. Germline CDR1 DFQATT, CDR2 SNEGSKA (reference sequence). Here the CDR3 reads CSAKQDTYNEQFF. The CDR3 coding sequence is TGCAGTGCTAAACAGGACACCTACAATGAGCAGTTCTTC.

Turning to this clonotype: A much larger clone sits a single nucleotide away, making a read error possible. J is TRBJ2-1 and V is TRBV12-3 or TRBV12-4, with D uncertain. The CDR3 is 13 residues long. Trimming removed 4 bases at V and 8 bases at J, with 12 bases between. The CDR3 loop is CASSSGLYDEQFF. The CDR3 DNA reads TGTGCCAGCAGTTCAGGATTGTACGATGAGCAGTTCTTC.

This clonotype was counted only a few times. The rearrangement links TRBV6-1 to TRBJ1-5; possible D gene TRBD1, 5 bases. V was clipped by 4 bases and J by 6 bases, with 13 bases between them. Germline-derived CDR1 and CDR2 are MNHNS and SASEGT. The CDR3 spans 14 residues. The CDR3 sequence: CASSAGLGAQPQHF. The CDR3 region has the DNA TGTGCCAGCAGTGCAGGCCTCGGGGCTCAGCCCCAGCATTTT.

This clonotype was recorded a few times. The chain is built from TRBV5-3 and TRBJ2-3; 7 nucleotides line up with TRBD1. TRBV5-3 is classed as an ORF, of uncertain function. CDR3 length equals 15 residues. V was clipped by 8 bases and J by 0 bases; unmatched bases: 9. As DNA, the CDR3 is TGTGCCAGCAGCCCGTGGGACAGTAGCACAGATACGCAGTATTTT. Its protein product is CASSPWDSSTDTQYF.

The rearrangement links TRBV29-1 to TRBJ2-2, with D possibly matching TRBD2 (5 bases). The V and J ends lost 3 bases and 2 bases respectively, with 10 bases between them. CDR1 is SQVTM and CDR2 is ANQGSEA in the germline V gene. The CDR3 totals 14 residues. The CDR3 region has the DNA TGCAGCGTTGACCGGGGATTAAACACCGGGGAGCTGTTTTTT. Encoded protein: CSVDRGLNTGELFF.

This clonotype was recorded many times. The chain couples TRBV7-2 to TRBJ2-3, with TRBD1 matching over 12 bases. The CDR3 loop spans 19 amino acids. CDR1 is SGHTA, CDR2 FQGNSA, per germline. With V trimmed by 4 bases and J by 4 bases, 15 bases remained unmatched. CDR3 DNA sequence: TGTGCCAGCAGCTACCCAAGTGGCTCCGGGACAGGGGGCGCAGATACGCAGTATTTT. Protein: CASSYPSGSGTGGADTQYF.

This clonotype was seen repeatedly, ten times or more. The V call is TRBV7-2, the J call TRBJ2-4, with a weak D call TRBD1 (6 bases). Trimming pared 2 bases from V and 3 bases from J, leaving 23 bases between. The CDR3 runs to 19 residues. In germline, CDR1 is SGHTA, CDR2 FQGNSA. CDR3 sequence reads: CASSLWVQGLPSGKNIQYF. The CDR3 nucleotides read TGTGCCAGCAGCTTATGGGTACAGGGCCTTCCGTCGGGCAAAAACATTCAGTACTTC.

This clonotype was detected only a few times. V and J are TRBV6-1 and TRBJ2-5, with D uncertain. This CDR3 is built from 10 residues. V was trimmed by 4 bases and J by 7 bases, leaving 4 bases between them. Germline lookup yields CDR1 MNHNS and CDR2 SASEGT. The DNA for the CDR3 is TGTGCCAGCAGTGCAAGGACCCAGTACTTC. This translates into CASSARTQYF.

The chain recombines TRBV11-1 with TRBJ2-1, with TRBD2 matching over 8 bases. Germline CDR1 reads SGHAT; CDR2 reads FQDESV (reference sequence). The CDR3 has 17 amino acids. J gave up 0 bases and V 4 bases, and 8 bases lay outside the gene matches. This CDR3 is CASSWYFAGGSYNEQFF. The CDR3 coding sequence is TGTGCCAGCAGCTGGTACTTTGCGGGGGGCTCCTACAATGAGCAGTTCTTC.

The chain recombines TRBV12-3 or TRBV12-4 with TRBJ1-2; D ambiguous. The CDR3 covers 13 residues. The V end lost 2 bases, the J end lost 5 bases, and 9 bases lay between the germline ends. The CDR3 DNA reads TGTGCCAGCAGTTTACCCGGGTTTTATGGCTACACCTTC. Protein: CASSLPGFYGYTF.

The chain is built from TRBV7-9 and TRBJ2-7, with 12 bases matching TRBD1. The germline V gene has CDR1 SEHNR and CDR2 FQNEAQ (reference sequence). The CDR3 contains 14 residues. Germline trimming cut 6 bases from V and 6 bases from J; bases unmatched to any gene: 6. The CDR3 DNA reads as TGTGCCAGCAGGGGCGGGACAGGGGGCGTCGAGCAGTACTTC. Translated, it gives CASRGGTGGVEQYF.

V is TRBV2 and J is TRBJ2-3; possibly TRBD1 for D (6 bases). This CDR3 spans 18 amino acids. Germline CDR1 and CDR2: SNHLY and FYNNEI. Between the trimmed V and J ends, which lost 1 base and 9 bases, there was a span of 26 bases. The CDR3 DNA is TGTGCCAGCAGTGAAGTGCGCGGCGGACAGCGATCACAGGGAACGCAGTATTTT. Protein product: CASSEVRGGQRSQGTQYF.

This sequence joins TRBV7-6 and TRBJ2-1, with D perhaps TRBD2 (5 bases). V was clipped by 7 bases and J by 6 bases, with 13 bases between them. The CDR3 sequence is 13 residues long. CDR1 and CDR2 from the germline V gene are SGHVS and FNYEAQ. The CDR3 sequence: CASTTSGGNEQFF. The CDR3 coding sequence is TGTGCCAGCACCACCAGCGGCGGCAATGAGCAGTTCTTC.

This chain uses TRBV27 with TRBJ1-1; no firm D call. CDR1 and CDR2 from the germline V gene are MNHEY and SMNVEV (reference sequence). The CDR3 is made up of 14 amino acids. Trimming cost V 6 bases and J 3 bases, with 14 bases left between them. The CDR3 reads CASRRSTEDTEAFF. The CDR3 bases are TGTGCCAGCAGGCGCTCCACAGAGGACACTGAAGCTTTCTTT.